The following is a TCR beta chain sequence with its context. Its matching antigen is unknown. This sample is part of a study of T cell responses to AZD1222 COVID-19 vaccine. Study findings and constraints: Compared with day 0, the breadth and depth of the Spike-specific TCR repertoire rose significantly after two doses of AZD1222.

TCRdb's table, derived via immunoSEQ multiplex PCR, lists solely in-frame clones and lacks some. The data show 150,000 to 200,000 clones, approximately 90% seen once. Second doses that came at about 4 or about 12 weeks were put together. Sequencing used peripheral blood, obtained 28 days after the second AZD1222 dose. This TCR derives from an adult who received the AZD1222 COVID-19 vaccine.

In DNA, the CDR3 is TGTGCCAGCAGTTCCCCACCCTATGGCTACACCTTC. As protein: CASSSPPYGYTF. The genes are TRBV12-3 or TRBV12-4 and TRBJ1-2; D is unclear. The CDR3 covers 12 residues. Trimming pared 4 bases from V and 4 bases from J, leaving 7 bases between.